This T cell receptor beta chain emerged from a study of shared clonotypes between healthy human individuals. With respect to this clone: This sample includes further DNA sequences coding for the same CDR3.

Clones were read by immunoSEQ multiplex PCR, and TCRdb kept only the in-frame ones, dropping some. Among about 1 million clones listed, approximately 72% were seen once. Germline V gives CDR1 SGHAT, CDR2 FQNNGV. The ends lost 0 bases at V and 6 bases at J; junction bases unmatched: 0. This CDR3 spans 13 amino acids. V is TRBV11-2 and J is TRBJ2-3; 7 bases agree with TRBD1. What was sequenced was memory CD4+ T cells sorted from blood. Subset reported: CD45RA-negative fraction. This TCR came from a man younger than 30 in good health. The CDR3 bases are TGTGCCAGCAGCTTAGACAGGGGGGATACGCAGTATTTT. Encoded protein: CASSLDRGDTQYF.